One and the same sample provided the 10 T cell receptor beta chains below, sequenced in a study of T cells in Graves' hyperthyroidism and ophthalmopathy. The investigators amplified TCR beta CDR3 regions from RNA transcripts. A first-round RT-PCR of the TCR CDR3 used the HTBI primer set. TCRdb re-called the multiplex PCR reads through MiXCR, storing one row per CDR3 protein. This sample carries under 300,000 distinct CDR3 sequences, approximately 14% of them seen once, and the ten largest clones take 30%. The material sequenced was blood. These receptors originate from a woman between 45 and 65 years old with Graves' hyperthyroidism that later progressed to Graves' ophthalmopathy.

In this sample, this clonotype turned up a few times. The chain couples TRBV19 to TRBJ1-1; a possible D gene is TRBD1 (5 bases). Germline V CDR1 and CDR2: LNHDA, SQIVND (reference sequence). The V gene lost 6 bases and the J gene lost 3 bases, with 14 bases spanning the gap. CDR3 length equals 14 residues. The CDR3: CASSSTPGYTEAFF. CDR3 bases: TGTGCCAGTAGCTCTACCCCAGGGTACACTGAAGCTTTCTTT.

This clonotype was counted ten times or more. The V gene is TRBV28, the J gene TRBJ1-1; 7 bases align to TRBD1. Trimming at V came to 3 bases and at J to 5 bases, leaving 12 bases not matched to a gene. From germline, CDR1 is MDHEN and CDR2 SYDVKM. This CDR3 has 16 amino acids. The CDR3 protein is CASSFRLDRAATEAFF. The CDR3 DNA follows: TGTGCCAGCAGTTTTCGTTTAGACAGGGCTGCGACTGAAGCTTTCTTT.

This clonotype was seen a few times. DNA for the CDR3: TGTGCCTGGAGTAGGACAGGGTACGGAAACACCATATATTTT. It translates to CAWSRTGYGNTIYF. This chain uses TRBV30 with TRBJ1-3, with TRBD1 matching over 8 bases. With V trimmed by 2 bases and J by 4 bases, 4 bases remained unmatched. This CDR3 spans 14 amino acids. Germline V gene lookup returns CDR1 GTSNPN and CDR2 SVGIG (reference sequence).

CDR3 loop: CAISEAGGVYNEQFF. CDR3 DNA: TGTGCCATCAGTGAGGCGGGAGGGGTATACAATGAGCAGTTCTTC. The chain joins TRBV10-3 to TRBJ2-1; 9 bases line up with TRBD2. The germline V gene has CDR1 ENHRY and CDR2 SYGVKD. Unmatched junction bases numbered 3, after V lost 2 bases and J lost 4 bases. The CDR3 runs to 15 residues.

This chain uses TRBV7-9 with TRBJ2-7, with D possibly matching TRBD2 (5 bases). V lost 10 bases, J lost 6 bases, and 13 bases lay in between. This CDR3 contains 11 residues. Germline V gene data show CDR1 as SEHNR and CDR2 as FQNEAQ (reference sequence). This CDR3 reads CATRRGREQYF. The CDR3 DNA reads TGTGCCACCAGGCGCGGGCGCGAGCAGTACTTC.

The chain combines TRBV30 with TRBJ1-1, with TRBD1 as a possible D gene (6 bases). The CDR3 totals 13 residues. V was clipped by 2 bases and J by 1 base, with 8 bases between them. CDR1 and CDR2 (germline): GTSNPN, SVGIG (reference sequence). CDR3 in DNA: TGTGCCTGGAGTACACAGGGGAACACTGAAGCTTTCTTT. The encoded protein is CAWSTQGNTEAFF.

This clonotype has a handful of counts. The chain links TRBV5-8 to TRBJ1-1, with D hard to call. The germline V gene encodes CDR1 SGHTS and CDR2 YDEGEE. The CDR3 consists of 11 residues. V lost 3 bases to trimming and J lost 7 bases, with 7 bases between them. CDR3 nucleotides: TGTGCCAGCAGCTGGCCAAGTGAAGCTTTCTTT. Translated, it gives CASSWPSEAFF.

V and J are TRBV6-4 and TRBJ2-5, with a possible D match to TRBD1 (6 bases). The CDR3 totals 17 residues. The V and J ends lost 0 bases and 5 bases respectively, with 19 bases between them. Germline-derived CDR1 and CDR2 are MRHNA and SNTAGT. CDR3 region: CASSDSPGENPGETQYF. The CDR3 DNA follows: TGTGCCAGCAGTGACTCGCCAGGGGAAAACCCGGGGGAGACCCAGTACTTC.

This clonotype was recorded at least ten times. This chain links TRBV28 with TRBJ1-5, with TRBD1 matching over 9 bases. The germline V gene encodes CDR1 MDHEN and CDR2 SYDVKM. V trimming: 4 bases; J trimming: 6 bases; junction bases outside the gene matches: 10. This CDR3 spans 16 amino acids. The CDR3 sequence is CASSSSDTGGGQPQHF. CDR3 DNA sequence: TGTGCCAGCAGTTCGTCAGATACAGGGGGCGGTCAGCCCCAGCATTTT. Based on the CDR3 plus reference TRBV28 and TRBJ1-5, the full variable domain is DVKVTQSSRYLVKRTGEKVFLECVQDMDHENMFWYRQDPGLGLRLIYFSYDVKMKEKGDIPEGYSVSREKKERFSLILESASTNQTSMYLCASSSSDTGGGQPQHFGDGTRLSIL.

This clonotype was detected many times. DNA of the CDR3: TGTGCCAGCAGTTCCCCTGGACGGGAAAACTATGGCTACACCTTC. As protein: CASSSPGRENYGYTF. This rearrangement joins TRBV6-1 to TRBJ1-2; D not resolved. CDR3 length equals 15 residues. Germline loops: CDR1 MNHNS, CDR2 SASEGT. The V gene lost 5 bases and the J gene lost 2 bases, with 15 bases spanning the gap.